Listed here are 24 T cell receptor beta chains from one sample, sequenced in a study of PD-1 blockade in mismatch repair-deficient tumors (dated by TCRdb to the late 2010s). The library was prepared using the immunoSEQ multiplex PCR assay. Drawn from immuneACCESS, this table holds only the in-frame rearrangements with V and J called that TCRdb kept. Clones are partly lost; checked studies trace under half to an unresolved V gene and leave the rest unexplained. This sample lists 76,000 or so clones; 70% to 90% were detected once. 5% to 6.5% of the sample goes to the ten largest clones. The sequences come from peripheral blood, collected 44 weeks after starting pembrolizumab. The receptors were gathered from an adult with mismatch repair-deficient cancer.

This chain joins TRBV4-1 and TRBJ2-7; 7 nucleotides agree with TRBD1. The length of the CDR3 is 14 residues. Germline V gives CDR1 MGHRA, CDR2 YSYEKL. With 5 bases clipped from V and 0 bases from J, the junction kept 4 bases outside the gene matches. The CDR3 protein is CASSARQGSYEQYF. The CDR3 DNA reads as TGCGCCAGCAGCGCCCGACAGGGCTCCTACGAGCAGTACTTC.

This clone appeared once. V gene TRBV7-8 combines with J gene TRBJ2-1, with 9 bases aligning to TRBD2. With 3 bases clipped from V and 4 bases from J, the junction kept 4 bases outside the gene matches. There are 15 residues in the CDR3. Germline CDR1 reads SGHVS; CDR2 reads FQNEAQ. CDR3 sequence reads: CASSFSGRGYNEQFF. CDR3 in DNA: TGTGCCAGCAGCTTTAGCGGGAGAGGTTACAATGAGCAGTTCTTC.

This chain links TRBV6-6 with TRBJ1-1, with D uncertain. The CDR3 runs 15 residues. Germline CDR1 reads MNHNY; CDR2 reads SVGAGI (reference sequence). V was pared by 0 bases and J by 4 bases, with 12 bases between. The CDR3 spells CASSYSSSRVTEAFF. In nucleotides, the CDR3 is TGTGCCAGCAGTTACTCGAGCTCTAGGGTCACTGAAGCTTTCTTT.

The count of this clone is one. Here the CDR3 reads CASSIVGVRDTEAFF. The CDR3 nucleotides are TGTGCCAGTAGTATAGTCGGGGTGAGGGACACTGAAGCTTTCTTT. The chain couples TRBV19 to TRBJ1-1; D is unclear. Germline lookup yields CDR1 LNHDA and CDR2 SQIVND (reference sequence). V shed 1 base and J shed 3 bases, with 12 bases lying between them. There are 15 residues in the CDR3.

The chain employs TRBV4-3 and TRBJ2-1; 11 bases match TRBD2. CDR1 and CDR2 (germline): LGHNA, YSLEER. V lost 4 bases, J lost 0 bases, and 2 bases stayed unmatched. The CDR3 consists of 16 residues. CDR3 sequence reads: CASSPGTSGSYNEQFF. CDR3 coding DNA: TGCGCCAGCAGCCCAGGGACTAGCGGCTCCTACAATGAGCAGTTCTTC.

The chain joins TRBV18 to TRBJ2-2; D possibly corresponds to TRBD1 (6 bases). Germline V gene data show CDR1 as KGHSH and CDR2 as LQKENI. The CDR3 consists of 16 residues. With 4 bases removed from V and 1 base from J, the gap between germline ends came to 13 bases. The CDR3 spells CASSRVGTQNTGELFF. In nucleotides, the CDR3 is TGTGCCAGCTCACGGGTGGGGACACAGAACACCGGGGAGCTGTTTTTT.

The rearrangement joins TRBV20-1 to TRBJ1-1, with D unclear. V was pared by 6 bases and J by 3 bases, with 8 bases between. This CDR3 has 11 residues. In germline, CDR1 is DFQATT, CDR2 SNEGSKA (reference sequence). CDR3: CSAPIDTEAFF. For the CDR3, the DNA is TGCAGTGCGCCGATAGACACTGAAGCTTTCTTT.

This clone was seen a handful of times. J is TRBJ1-1 and V is TRBV19, with D maybe TRBD1 (5 bases). Germline V CDR1 and CDR2: LNHDA, SQIVND (reference sequence). Trimming took 7 bases from V and 0 from J, leaving 21 bases between them. This CDR3 spans 17 amino acids. The CDR3 loop is CASTVNRGNLMNTEAFF. CDR3 in DNA: TGTGCCAGTACCGTTAACCGGGGCAACCTCATGAACACTGAAGCTTTCTTT. The full variable domain, completed using reference TRBV19 and TRBJ1-1, is DGGITQSPKYLFRKEGQNVTLSCEQNLNHDAMYWYRQDPGQGLRLIYYSQIVNDFQKGDIAEGYSVSREKKESFPLTVTSAQKNPTAFYLCASTVNRGNLMNTEAFFGQGTRLTVV.

The DNA for the CDR3 is TGTGCCAGCAGCTTGGGCTTTTACAATGAGCAGTTCTTC. This translates into CASSLGFYNEQFF. The chain couples TRBV5-6 to TRBJ2-1; D unresolved. The CDR3 extends over 13 amino acids. CDR1 is SGHDT, CDR2 YYEEEE, per germline. Trimming removed 0 bases from V and 4 bases from J, with 5 bases in between.

V gene TRBV2 combines with J gene TRBJ2-7, with a tentative D call TRBD1 (6 bases). Looked up from germline, CDR1 is SNHLY and CDR2 is FYNNEI. CDR3 length equals 15 residues. V shed 4 bases and J shed 4 bases, with 17 bases lying between them. CDR3 bases: TGTGCCAGCAGTGGGGCCAGGGGAGTTTCGTACGAGCAGTACTTC. This sequence encodes CASSGARGVSYEQYF.

This clone was seen a few times. This chain links TRBV29-1 with TRBJ2-1; possibly TRBD2 for D (6 bases). V gave up 4 bases and J gave up 7 bases, with 14 bases separating them. CDR3 length: 13 residues. CDR1 SQVTM and CDR2 ANQGSEA come from the germline V gene. The DNA of the CDR3 is TGCAGCGTTGGGGAGAATGGGGGGAATGAGCAGTTCTTC. Protein sequence: CSVGENGGNEQFF.

The J gene is TRBJ2-3, the V gene TRBV19; tentative D call: TRBD2 (7 bases). The V gene's germline CDR1 is LNHDA and CDR2 SQIVND (reference sequence). The CDR3 totals 15 residues. V was clipped by 6 bases and J by 6 bases, with 19 bases between them. The CDR3 bases are TGTGCCAGTAGGGGAGGGGGAGGAAGCTTCGATACGCAGTATTTT. As protein: CASRGGGGSFDTQYF.

The J gene is TRBJ2-7, the V gene TRBV11-2, with a tentative D call TRBD2 (8 bases). V was shortened by 5 bases and J by 6 bases, with 14 bases between the two germline ends. This CDR3 contains 13 residues. The germline V gene encodes CDR1 SGHAT and CDR2 FQNNGV. CDR3 region: CASSLGRGREQYF. Written as DNA, the CDR3 is TGTGCCAGCAGCCTCGGGAGGGGGCGCGAGCAGTACTTC. Looking up the rest from reference TRBV11-2 and TRBJ2-7 gives the full variable domain: EAGVAQSPRYKIIEKRQSVAFWCNPISGHATLYWYQQILGQGPKLLIQFQNNGVVDDSQLPKDRFSAERLKGVDSTLKIQPAKLEDSAVYLCASSLGRGREQYFGPGTRLTVT.

The chain uses TRBV5-1 and TRBJ2-1; TRBD2 agrees at 9 bases. V was clipped by 2 bases and J by 9 bases; unmatched bases: 9. The V gene's germline CDR1 is SGHRS and CDR2 YFSETQ. The CDR3 spans 15 residues. CDR3 loop: CASSFGVAGEGEQFF. CDR3 nucleotides: TGCGCCAGCAGCTTCGGAGTAGCGGGAGAAGGTGAGCAGTTCTTC.

The DNA of the CDR3 is TGTGCCAGCAGTTCGAGCTCCTACAATGAGCAGTTCTTC. Protein: CASSSSSYNEQFF. V gene TRBV6-5 combines with J gene TRBJ2-1, with D hard to call. Trimming took off 4 bases at V and 0 bases at J, with 4 bases between the two ends. The germline V gene encodes CDR1 MNHEY and CDR2 SVGAGI. CDR3 length equals 13 residues.

The chain carries TRBV5-4 and TRBJ2-4, with a weak D call TRBD2 (7 bases). In germline, CDR1 is SGHNT, CDR2 YYREEE (reference sequence). The CDR3 has 19 amino acids. Deletions cut 5 bases from V and 3 bases from J, with 27 bases between. The CDR3 bases are TGTGCCAGCAGTTTCCGTAAAGGGGGGGCGAATTTGGTCAAAAACATTCAGTACTTC. Translated, it gives CASSFRKGGANLVKNIQYF. Supplemented by reference TRBV5-4 and TRBJ2-4, the full variable domain reads ETGVTQSPTHLIKTRGQQVTLRCSSQSGHNTVSWYQQALGQGPQFIFQYYREEENGRGNFPPRFSGLQFPNYSSELNVNALELDDSALYLCASSFRKGGANLVKNIQYFGAGTRLSVL.

This sequence joins TRBV6-1 and TRBJ1-2; no clear D. Trimming pared 0 bases from V and 4 bases from J, leaving 9 bases between. This CDR3 is built from 14 residues. CDR1 is MNHNS and CDR2 is SASEGT in the germline V gene. The CDR3 DNA reads as TGTGCCAGCAGTGAAGCAGGGAAACTCTATGGCTACACCTTC. Translating it yields CASSEAGKLYGYTF.

CDR3 in amino acids: CASSPDREWGYGYTF. The DNA for the CDR3 is TGTGCCAGCAGCCCCGACAGGGAATGGGGCTATGGCTACACCTTC. The chain employs TRBV7-9 and TRBJ1-2, with 7 bases identical to TRBD1. Germline lookup yields CDR1 SEHNR and CDR2 FQNEAQ (reference sequence). The trim removed 5 bases at V and 4 bases at J, leaving 10 bases unmatched. The CDR3 has 15 residues.

The gene calls are TRBV19 and TRBJ2-5; D perhaps matches TRBD1 (5 bases). The ends were cut back, 4 bases at V and 1 base at J, with 13 bases in the middle. Looked up from germline, CDR1 is LNHDA and CDR2 is SQIVND (reference sequence). This CDR3 has 15 residues. CDR3 coding DNA: TGTGCCAGTAGTACGGGTCAGACAGTCCAAGAGACCCAGTACTTC. This translates into CASSTGQTVQETQYF.

The chain joins TRBV12-5 to TRBJ2-7; tentatively, D is TRBD2 (6 bases). Germline CDR1 LGHNT, CDR2 FRNRAP. V shed 6 bases and J shed 3 bases, with 24 bases lying between them. The CDR3 sequence is 17 residues long. CDR3 in amino acids: CASGGLSSPGGNYEQYF. In DNA form, the CDR3 reads TGTGCTAGTGGAGGACTTTCCTCCCCTGGCGGGAACTACGAGCAGTACTTC.

This clone was observed a single time. The chain links TRBV30 to TRBJ2-2; no definite D call. The V gene lost 2 bases and the J gene lost 6 bases, with 7 bases spanning the gap. This CDR3 is 12 amino acids long. Germline CDR1 reads GTSNPN; CDR2 reads SVGIG (reference sequence). In nucleotides, the CDR3 is TGTGCCTGGAGTTATGGGGCCGGGGAGCTGTTTTTT. Protein sequence: CAWSYGAGELFF.

The chain couples TRBV19 to TRBJ1-2; weak D call: TRBD1 (5 bases). V was cut by 7 bases and J by 7 bases, with 16 bases left in between. Germline loops: CDR1 LNHDA, CDR2 SQIVND (reference sequence). CDR3 length equals 13 residues. In nucleotides, the CDR3 is TGTGCCAGTACAGGGTCGGACATTAGTGGCTACACCTTC. It is translated as CASTGSDISGYTF.

The V call is TRBV6-1, the J call TRBJ2-1; TRBD2 matches at 15 bases. This CDR3 is 15 amino acids long. Germline V gives CDR1 MNHNS, CDR2 SASEGT. V lost 8 bases to trimming and J lost 8 bases; unmatched junction nucleotides: 7. CDR3 coding DNA: TGTGCCAGCGGGACTAGCGGGAGGAATTACTATGAGCAGTTCTTC. Amino acid sequence: CASGTSGRNYYEQFF.

The rearrangement uses TRBV7-3 and TRBJ2-1, with D maybe TRBD2 (5 bases). The CDR3 sequence is 15 residues long. Germline CDR1 is SGHTA and CDR2 is FQGTGA. Deletions cut 5 bases from V and 7 bases from J, with 18 bases between. The CDR3 coding sequence is TGTGCCAGCAGCCCCGGAGGTAGGGCCAGGAATGAGCAGTTCTTC. Translation gives CASSPGGRARNEQFF.